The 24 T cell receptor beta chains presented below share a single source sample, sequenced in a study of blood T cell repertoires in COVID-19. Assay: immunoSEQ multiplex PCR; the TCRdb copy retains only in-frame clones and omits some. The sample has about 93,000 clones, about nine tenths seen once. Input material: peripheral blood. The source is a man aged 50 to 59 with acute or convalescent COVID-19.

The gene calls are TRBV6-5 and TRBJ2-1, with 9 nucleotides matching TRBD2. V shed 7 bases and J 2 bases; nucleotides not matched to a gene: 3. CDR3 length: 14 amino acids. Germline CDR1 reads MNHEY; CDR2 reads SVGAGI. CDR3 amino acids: CASTGLATYNEQFF. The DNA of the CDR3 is TGTGCCAGCACTGGACTAGCGACCTACAATGAGCAGTTCTTC.

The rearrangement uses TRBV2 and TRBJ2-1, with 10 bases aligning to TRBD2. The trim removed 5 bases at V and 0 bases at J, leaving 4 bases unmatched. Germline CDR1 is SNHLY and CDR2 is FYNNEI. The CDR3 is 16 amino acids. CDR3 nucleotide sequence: TGTGCCAGCAGTCCTAGCGGGGGTTCCTCCTACAATGAGCAGTTCTTC. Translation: CASSPSGGSSYNEQFF.

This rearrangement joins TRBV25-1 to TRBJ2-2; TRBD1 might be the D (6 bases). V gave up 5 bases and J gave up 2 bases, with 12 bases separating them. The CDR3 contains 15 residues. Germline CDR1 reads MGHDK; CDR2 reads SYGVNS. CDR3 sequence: CASSKRQANTGELFF. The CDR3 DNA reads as TGTGCCAGCAGTAAAAGACAGGCAAACACCGGGGAGCTGTTTTTT. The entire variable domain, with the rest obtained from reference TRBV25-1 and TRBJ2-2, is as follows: EADIYQTPRYLVIGTGKKITLECSQTMGHDKMYWYQQDPGMELHLIHYSYGVNSTEKGDLSSESTVSRIRTEHFPLTLESARPSHTSQYLCASSKRQANTGELFFGEGSRLTVL.

CDR3 nucleotides: TGTGCCAGCAGCCCCCAGCGGGGCGGGAGTTACACCGGGGAGCTGTTTTTT. It translates to CASSPQRGGSYTGELFF. The rearrangement links TRBV7-3 to TRBJ2-2, with 7 nucleotides matching TRBD2. V lost 5 bases, J lost 3 bases, and 12 bases stayed unmatched. Per germline, CDR1 SGHTA and CDR2 FQGTGA. This CDR3 is built from 17 residues.

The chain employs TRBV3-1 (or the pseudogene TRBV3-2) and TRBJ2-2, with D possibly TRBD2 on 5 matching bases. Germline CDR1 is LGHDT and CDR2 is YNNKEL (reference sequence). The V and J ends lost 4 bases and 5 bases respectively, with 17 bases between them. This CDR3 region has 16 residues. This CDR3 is CASSPRGRFLTGELFF. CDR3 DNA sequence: TGTGCCAGCAGCCCCCGAGGGAGATTTTTAACCGGGGAGCTGTTTTTT.

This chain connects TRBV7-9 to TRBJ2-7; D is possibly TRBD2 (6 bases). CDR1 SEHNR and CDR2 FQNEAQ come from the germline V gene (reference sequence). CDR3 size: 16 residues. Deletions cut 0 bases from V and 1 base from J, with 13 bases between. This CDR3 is CASSLASQGGSYEQYF. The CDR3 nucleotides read TGTGCCAGCAGCTTAGCGAGCCAGGGAGGTTCCTACGAGCAGTACTTC.

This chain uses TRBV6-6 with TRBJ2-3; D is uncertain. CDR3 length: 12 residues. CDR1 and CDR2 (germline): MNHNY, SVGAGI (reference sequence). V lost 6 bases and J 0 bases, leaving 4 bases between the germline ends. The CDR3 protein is CASSFSTDTQYF. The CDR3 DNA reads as TGTGCCAGCAGCTTCAGCACAGATACGCAGTATTTT.

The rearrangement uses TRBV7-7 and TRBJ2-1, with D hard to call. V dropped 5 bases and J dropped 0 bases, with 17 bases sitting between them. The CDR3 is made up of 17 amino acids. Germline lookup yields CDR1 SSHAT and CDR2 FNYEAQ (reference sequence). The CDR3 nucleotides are TGTGCCAGCAGCATCTCAGAACTACGGAGCTCCTACAATGAGCAGTTCTTC. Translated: CASSISELRSSYNEQFF.

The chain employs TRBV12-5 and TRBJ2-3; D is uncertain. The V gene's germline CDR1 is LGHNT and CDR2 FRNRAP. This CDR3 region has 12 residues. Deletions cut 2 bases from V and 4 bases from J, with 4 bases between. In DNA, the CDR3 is TGTGCTAGTGGTTTGAACTCAGATACGCAGTATTTT. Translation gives CASGLNSDTQYF. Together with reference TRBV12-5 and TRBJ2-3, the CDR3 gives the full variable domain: DARVTQTPRHKVTEMGQEVTMRCQPILGHNTVFWYRQTMMQGLELLAYFRNRAPLDDSGMPKDRFSAEMPDATLATLKIQPSEPRDSAVYFCASGLNSDTQYFGPGTRLTVL.

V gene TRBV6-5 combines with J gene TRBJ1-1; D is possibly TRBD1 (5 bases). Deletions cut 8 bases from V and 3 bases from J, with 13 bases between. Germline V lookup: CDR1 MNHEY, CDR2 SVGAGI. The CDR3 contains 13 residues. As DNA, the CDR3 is TGTGCCAGCGGAACGGGGGGGTACACTGAAGCTTTCTTT. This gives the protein CASGTGGYTEAFF.

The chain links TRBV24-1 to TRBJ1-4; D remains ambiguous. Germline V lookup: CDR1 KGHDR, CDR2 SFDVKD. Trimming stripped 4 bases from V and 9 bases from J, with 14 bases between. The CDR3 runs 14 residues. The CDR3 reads CATSDPRYSQKLFF. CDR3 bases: TGTGCCACCAGTGACCCCCGGTACTCTCAAAAACTGTTTTTT.

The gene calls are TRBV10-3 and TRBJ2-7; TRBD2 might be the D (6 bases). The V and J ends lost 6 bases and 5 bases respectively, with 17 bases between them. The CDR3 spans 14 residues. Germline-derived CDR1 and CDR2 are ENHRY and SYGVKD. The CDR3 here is CAIRRDQPTDEQYV. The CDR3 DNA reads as TGTGCCATCAGGCGGGACCAACCTACGGACGAGCAGTACGTC.

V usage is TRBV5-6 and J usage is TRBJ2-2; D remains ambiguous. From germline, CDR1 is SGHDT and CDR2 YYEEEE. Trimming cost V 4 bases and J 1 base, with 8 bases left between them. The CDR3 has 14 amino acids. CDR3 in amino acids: CASSPMRNTGELFF. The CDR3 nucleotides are TGTGCCAGCAGCCCTATGCGGAACACCGGGGAGCTGTTTTTT. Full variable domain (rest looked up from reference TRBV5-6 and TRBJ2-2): DAGVTQSPTHLIKTRGQQVTLRCSPKSGHDTVSWYQQALGQGPQFIFQYYEEEERQRGNFPDRFSGHQFPNYSSELNVNALLLGDSALYLCASSPMRNTGELFFGEGSRLTVL.

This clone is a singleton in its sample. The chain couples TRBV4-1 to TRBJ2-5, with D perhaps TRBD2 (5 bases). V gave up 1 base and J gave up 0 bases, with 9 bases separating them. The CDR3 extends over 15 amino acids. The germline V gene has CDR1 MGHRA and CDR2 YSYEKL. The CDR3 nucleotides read TGCGCCAGCAGCCAAGTTGCCGGGAACCAAGAGACCCAGTACTTC. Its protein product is CASSQVAGNQETQYF.

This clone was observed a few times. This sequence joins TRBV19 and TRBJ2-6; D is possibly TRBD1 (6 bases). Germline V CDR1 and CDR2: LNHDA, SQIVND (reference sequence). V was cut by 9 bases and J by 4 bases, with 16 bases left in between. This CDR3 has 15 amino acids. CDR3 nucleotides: TGTGCCAGCAATAACAGGGTTGGGGGGGCCAACGTCCTGACTTTC. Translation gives CASNNRVGGANVLTF.

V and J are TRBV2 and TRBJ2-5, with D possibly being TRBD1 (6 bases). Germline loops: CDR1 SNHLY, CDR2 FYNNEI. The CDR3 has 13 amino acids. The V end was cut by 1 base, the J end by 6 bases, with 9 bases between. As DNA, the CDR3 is TGTGCCAGCAGTGAAGGGTGGGGGCAGACCCAGTACTTC. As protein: CASSEGWGQTQYF.

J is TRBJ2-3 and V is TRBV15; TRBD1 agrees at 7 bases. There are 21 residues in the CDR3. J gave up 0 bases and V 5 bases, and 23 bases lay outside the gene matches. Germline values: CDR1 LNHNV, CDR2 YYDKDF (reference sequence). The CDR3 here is CATSGYWDSATNGASTDTQYF. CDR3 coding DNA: TGTGCCACCAGCGGTTACTGGGACAGCGCTACGAACGGGGCTAGCACAGATACGCAGTATTTT. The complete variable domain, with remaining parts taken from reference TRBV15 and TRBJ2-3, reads DAMVIQNPRYQVTQFGKPVTLSCSQTLNHNVMYWYQQKSSQAPKLLFHYYDKDFNNEADTPDNFQSRRPNTSFCFLDIRSPGLGDTAMYLCATSGYWDSATNGASTDTQYFGPGTRLTVL.

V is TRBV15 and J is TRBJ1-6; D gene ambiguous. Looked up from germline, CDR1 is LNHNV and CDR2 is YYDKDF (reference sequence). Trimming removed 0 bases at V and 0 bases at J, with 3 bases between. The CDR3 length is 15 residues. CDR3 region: CATSRDSSYNSPLHF. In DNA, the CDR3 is TGTGCCACCAGCAGAGATAGCTCCTATAATTCACCCCTCCACTTT.

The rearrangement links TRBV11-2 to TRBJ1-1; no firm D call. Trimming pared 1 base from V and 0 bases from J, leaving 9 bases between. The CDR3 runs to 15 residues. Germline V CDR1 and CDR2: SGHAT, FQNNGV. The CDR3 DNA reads TGTGCCAGCAGCTTAGTACCGGGGTTGAACACTGAAGCTTTCTTT. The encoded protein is CASSLVPGLNTEAFF.

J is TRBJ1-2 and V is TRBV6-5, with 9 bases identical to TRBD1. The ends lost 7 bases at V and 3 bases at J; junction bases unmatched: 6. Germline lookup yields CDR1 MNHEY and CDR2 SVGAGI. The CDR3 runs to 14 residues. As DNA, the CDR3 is TGTGCCAGCATTCTGCGGGACAGGGACTATGGCTACACCTTC. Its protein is CASILRDRDYGYTF.

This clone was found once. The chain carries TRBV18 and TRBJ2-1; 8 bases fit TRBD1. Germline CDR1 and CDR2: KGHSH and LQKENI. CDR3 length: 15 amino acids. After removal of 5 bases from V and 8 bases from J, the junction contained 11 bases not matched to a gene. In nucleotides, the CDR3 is TGTGCCAGCTCATCGCGGACAGGGTTAAGCGATGAGCAGTTCTTC. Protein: CASSSRTGLSDEQFF.

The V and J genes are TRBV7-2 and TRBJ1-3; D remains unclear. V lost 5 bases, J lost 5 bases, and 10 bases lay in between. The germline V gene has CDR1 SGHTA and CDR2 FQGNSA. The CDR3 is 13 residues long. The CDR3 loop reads CASSLQNRNTIYF. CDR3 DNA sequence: TGTGCCAGCAGCCTACAGAACAGAAACACCATATATTTT.

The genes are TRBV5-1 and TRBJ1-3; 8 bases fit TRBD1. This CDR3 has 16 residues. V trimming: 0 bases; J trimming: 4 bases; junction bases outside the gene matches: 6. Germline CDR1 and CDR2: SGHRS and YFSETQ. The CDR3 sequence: CASSLAGQGRGNTIYF. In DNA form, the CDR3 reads TGCGCCAGCAGCTTGGCCGGACAGGGTAGAGGAAACACCATATATTTT.

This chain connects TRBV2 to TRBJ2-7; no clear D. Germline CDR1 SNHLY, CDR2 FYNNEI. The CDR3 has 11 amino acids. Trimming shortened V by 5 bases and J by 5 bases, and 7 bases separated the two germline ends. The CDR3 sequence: CASSLNHEQYF. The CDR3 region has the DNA TGTGCCAGCAGTCTAAACCACGAGCAGTACTTC.